This T cell receptor (beta chain) was captured by sequencing in a study of shared clonotypes between healthy human individuals. Naive-designated CD8 cells lacked CD45RO, were positively enriched for CCR7, and omitted terminally differentiated effector memory CD45RA+ cells. As for this clone: Its antigen is undetermined.

The method was immunoSEQ multiplex PCR; TCRdb's version includes in-frame clones alone and lacks a portion of them. The sample consists of 560,000 or so clones, roughly 95% of them appearing once. V was shortened by 1 base and J by 0 bases, with 4 bases between the two germline ends. The CDR3 length is 15 residues. Germline CDR1 is MGHRA and CDR2 is YSYEKL. Broader study findings: The naive CD4 repertoires of four donors were compared, and approximately 4.5% of clonotypes were shared.

The J gene is TRBJ2-6, the V gene TRBV4-1; D is unresolved. Material: naive CD8+ T cells sorted from blood. This TCR was sampled from a woman between 25 and 40 years old in good health. The CDR3 DNA reads as TGCGCCAGCAGCCAAGTGTTCTCTGGGGCCAACGTCCTGACTTTC. Translation: CASSQVFSGANVLTF.